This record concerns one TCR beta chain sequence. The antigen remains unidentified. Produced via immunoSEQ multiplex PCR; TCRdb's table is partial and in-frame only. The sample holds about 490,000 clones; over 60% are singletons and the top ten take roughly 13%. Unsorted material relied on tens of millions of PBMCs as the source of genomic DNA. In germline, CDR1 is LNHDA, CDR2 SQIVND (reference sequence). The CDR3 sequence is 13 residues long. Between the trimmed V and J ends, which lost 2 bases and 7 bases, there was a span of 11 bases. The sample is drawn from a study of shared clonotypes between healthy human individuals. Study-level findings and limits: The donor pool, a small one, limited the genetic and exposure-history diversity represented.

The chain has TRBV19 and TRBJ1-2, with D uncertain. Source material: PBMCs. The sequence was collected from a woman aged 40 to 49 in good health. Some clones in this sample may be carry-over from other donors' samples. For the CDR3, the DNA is TGTGCCAGTAGTATATCGACGGCCTCTGGCTACACCTTC. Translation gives CASSISTASGYTF.